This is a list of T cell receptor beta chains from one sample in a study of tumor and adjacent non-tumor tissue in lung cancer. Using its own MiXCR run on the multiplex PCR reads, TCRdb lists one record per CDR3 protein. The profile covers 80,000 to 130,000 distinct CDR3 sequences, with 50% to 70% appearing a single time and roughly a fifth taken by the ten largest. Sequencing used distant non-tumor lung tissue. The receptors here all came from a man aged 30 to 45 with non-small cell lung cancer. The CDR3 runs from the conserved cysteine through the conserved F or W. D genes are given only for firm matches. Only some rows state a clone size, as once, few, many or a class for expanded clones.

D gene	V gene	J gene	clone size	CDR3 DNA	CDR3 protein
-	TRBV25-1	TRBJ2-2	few	TGTGCCAGCAGAAAGCACACCGGGGAGCTGTTTTTT	CASRKHTGELFF
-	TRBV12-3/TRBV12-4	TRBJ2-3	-	TGTGCCTGCAGTCGACTTCGCGATATGCACTATTTT	CACSRLRDMHYF
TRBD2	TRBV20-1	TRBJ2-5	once	TGCAATGCTAGAGATATAGATCTAGCGGGGGGGGGGTCGGCCCACTACTTC	CNARDIDLAGGGSAHYF
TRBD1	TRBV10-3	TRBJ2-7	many	TGTGCCATCAACCCGGGACAGGGGCACGAGCAGTACTTC	CAINPGQGHEQYF
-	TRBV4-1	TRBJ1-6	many	TGCGCCAGCAGCCCCCGCGGGGGACTTAATTCACCCCTCCACTTT	CASSPRGGLNSPLHF
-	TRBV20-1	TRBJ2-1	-	TGCAGTGCTAGTCGCAGGGGACCATACTATGATCAGTTCTTC	CSASRRGPYYDQFF
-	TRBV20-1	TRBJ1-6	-	TGCAGTGCTAAAGATAAGAGGGGGTGGATTTCACCCCTCCACTTT	CSAKDKRGWISPLHF
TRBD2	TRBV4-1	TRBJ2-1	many	TGCGCCAGCAGCCAAGAAGAGCCGGGACTAGCGTACAATGAGCAGTTCTTC	CASSQEEPGLAYNEQFF
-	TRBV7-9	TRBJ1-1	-	TGTGCCAGCAGCTTAGAGGGGCGGCCGCTTGAAGCTTTCTTT	CASSLEGRPLEAFF
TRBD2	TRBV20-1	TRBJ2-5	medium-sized	TGCAGTGCTAGAGATCTAGCGGGAGCAGAAGAGACCCAGTACTTC	CSARDLAGAEETQYF
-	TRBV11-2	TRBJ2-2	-	TGTGCCAGCAGCTTAGATTTCACCGGGGGGCTGTTTTTT	CASSLDFTGGLFF
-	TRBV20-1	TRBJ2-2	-	TGCAGTGCTAGACTGAATGCGGCGGGCGCGAACACCGGGGAGCTGTTTTTC	CSARLNAAGANTGELFF
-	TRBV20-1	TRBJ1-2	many	TGCAGTGCGATTGCCACAGGCCGGGATGGCTACACCTTC	CSAIATGRDGYTF
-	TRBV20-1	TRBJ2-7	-	TGCAGAGCTTCTAGTGGGAGCGAGCGGTACTTC	CRASSGSERYF
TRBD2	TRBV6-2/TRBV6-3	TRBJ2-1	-	TGTGCCAGCGACCTGGGACTAGTATACAATGAGCAGTTCTTC	CASDLGLVYNEQFF
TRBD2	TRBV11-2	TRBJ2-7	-	TGTACCAGCAGCTTAGCCCAAGAAGGGACTAGCGGGATCTACGAGCAGTACTTC	CTSSLAQEGTSGIYEQYF
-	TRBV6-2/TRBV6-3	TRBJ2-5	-	TGTGCCAGCAGTTACACGGGAGAGACCGAGTACTTC	CASSYTGETEYF